The 31 T cell receptor beta chains below come from one sample, sequenced in a study of shared clonotypes between healthy human individuals. In the naive CD8 group, cells lacked CD45RO and were positively selected for CCR7, so terminally differentiated effector memory CD45RA+ cells were left out. Profiling relied on immunoSEQ multiplex PCR, and the TCRdb table lists in-frame clones only, not all of them. The sample has millions of clones; about 95% are singletons. Sequenced material: naive CD8+ T cells sorted from blood. The receptors originated from a man aged 18 to 30 in good health.

This sequence joins TRBV28 and TRBJ2-7; 12 positions agree with TRBD1. Trimming took 7 bases from V and 4 from J; bases not matched to a gene: 8. Germline CDR1 and CDR2: MDHEN and SYDVKM. This CDR3 has 15 residues. CDR3 DNA: TGTGCCAGCAATCCGGGACAGGGGGCAGAGTACGAGCAGTACTTC. Its translation is CASNPGQGAEYEQYF.

V gene TRBV5-6 combines with J gene TRBJ2-7; D unresolved. CDR1 SGHDT and CDR2 YYEEEE come from the germline V gene. With 5 bases removed from V and 0 bases from J, the gap between germline ends came to 9 bases. This CDR3 contains 13 residues. In DNA form, the CDR3 reads TGTGCCAGCAGGATTTCGAGCTCCTACGAGCAGTACTTC. Translated: CASRISSSYEQYF.

The chain couples TRBV30 to TRBJ1-1; D is uncertain. CDR1 is GTSNPN, CDR2 SVGIG, per germline (reference sequence). This CDR3 contains 12 residues. Trimming left V 4 bases short and J 0 bases short, with 6 bases between. The CDR3 DNA is TGTGCCTGGACGTATATGAACACTGAAGCTTTCTTT. Protein sequence: CAWTYMNTEAFF.

The count of this clone is one. The chain is built from TRBV7-6 and TRBJ2-1, with 8 bases aligning to TRBD2. V lost 3 bases to trimming and J lost 0 bases; unmatched junction nucleotides: 7. Germline values: CDR1 SGHVS, CDR2 FNYEAQ. The CDR3 is made up of 17 amino acids. CDR3 sequence (DNA): TGTGCCAGCAGCTTTGACACAGGGACTAGCTCCTACAATGAGCAGTTCTTC. This codes for CASSFDTGTSSYNEQFF.

This sequence joins TRBV5-6 and TRBJ2-5, with D hard to call. CDR1 is SGHDT, CDR2 YYEEEE, per germline. V dropped 1 base and J dropped 4 bases, with 5 bases sitting between them. This CDR3 has 12 amino acids. The CDR3 sequence is CASSLLGETQYF. As DNA, the CDR3 is TGTGCCAGCAGCTTGTTAGGAGAGACCCAGTACTTC.

The chain recombines TRBV27 with TRBJ2-3, with 9 nucleotides matching TRBD1. This CDR3 has 13 amino acids. Germline values: CDR1 MNHEY, CDR2 SMNVEV (reference sequence). Trimming at V came to 9 bases and at J to 10 bases, leaving 11 bases not matched to a gene. CDR3 sequence (DNA): TGTGCCAGTGGACAGGGGTTCGGGCGGGCGCAGTATTTT. Protein product: CASGQGFGRAQYF.

The chain carries TRBV19 and TRBJ1-1; D remains ambiguous. In germline, CDR1 is LNHDA, CDR2 SQIVND (reference sequence). Trimming pared 0 bases from V and 11 bases from J, leaving 7 bases between. The CDR3 length is 11 residues. CDR3 nucleotide sequence: TGTGCCAGTAGTATAGATGTTAACGCTTTCTTT. It is translated as CASSIDVNAFF.

The V gene is TRBV9, the J gene TRBJ1-1; perhaps TRBD1 as D (6 bases). The germline V gene encodes CDR1 SGDLS and CDR2 YYNGEE. This CDR3 has 14 amino acids. Trimming took 3 bases from V and 6 from J, leaving 15 bases between them. The DNA of the CDR3 is TGTGCCAGCAGCGCACTAGAGGGGGTGGCTGAAGCTTTCTTT. Its translation is CASSALEGVAEAFF. The complete variable domain, with remaining parts taken from reference TRBV9 and TRBJ1-1, reads DSGVTQTPKHLITATGQRVTLRCSPRSGDLSVYWYQQSLDQGLQFLIQYYNGEERAKGNILERFSAQQFPDLHSELNLSSLELGDSALYFCASSALEGVAEAFFGQGTRLTVV.

The genes are TRBV5-6 and TRBJ1-4; possibly TRBD1 for D (5 bases). Germline loops: CDR1 SGHDT, CDR2 YYEEEE. Trimming took off 3 bases at V and 0 bases at J, with 9 bases between the two ends. This CDR3 is built from 15 residues. In DNA, the CDR3 is TGTGCCAGCAGCTCTACGACAGCAACTAATGAAAAACTGTTTTTT. Its protein is CASSSTTATNEKLFF.

This clone was seen once. CDR3 residues: CASSFVLGTGVRKQYF. The CDR3, as DNA: TGTGCCAGCAGTTTTGTCCTCGGGACAGGGGTAAGGAAGCAGTACTTC. V is TRBV28 and J is TRBJ2-7, with 10 nucleotides matching TRBD1. Germline trimming cut 3 bases from V and 8 bases from J; bases unmatched to any gene: 13. The germline CDR1 and CDR2 sequences are MDHEN and SYDVKM. The CDR3 loop spans 16 amino acids. Combining the CDR3 with reference TRBV28 and TRBJ2-7 gives the whole variable domain DVKVTQSSRYLVKRTGEKVFLECVQDMDHENMFWYRQDPGLGLRLIYFSYDVKMKEKGDIPEGYSVSREKKERFSLILESASTNQTSMYLCASSFVLGTGVRKQYFGPGTRLTVT.

The chain joins TRBV4-3 to TRBJ1-1; D gene unclear. V lost 0 bases and J lost 4, with 12 bases in between. The germline gives CDR1 LGHNA, CDR2 YSLEER. The CDR3 has 15 amino acids. In DNA form, the CDR3 reads TGCGCCAGCAGCCAAGATCACGGGTGGCTCACTGAAGCTTTCTTT. Translating it yields CASSQDHGWLTEAFF.

This rearrangement joins TRBV5-4 to TRBJ2-7, with D possibly matching TRBD2 (5 bases). Germline V CDR1 and CDR2: SGHNT, YYREEE (reference sequence). V was shortened by 3 bases and J by 12 bases, with 13 bases between the two germline ends. This CDR3 comprises 11 residues. CDR3 DNA: TGTGCCAGCAGCTCGGGGAAAAGGCTGTACTTC. This translates into CASSSGKRLYF.

This rearrangement joins TRBV18 to TRBJ2-2; D possibly corresponds to TRBD1 (6 bases). Germline loops: CDR1 KGHSH, CDR2 LQKENI. This CDR3 comprises 16 residues. Trimming left V 6 bases short and J 2 bases short, with 16 bases between. For the CDR3, the DNA is TGTGCCAGCTCCGCCCCCGGACAGCACAACACCGGGGAGCTGTTTTTT. The encoded protein is CASSAPGQHNTGELFF.

This sequence joins TRBV15 and TRBJ2-5; TRBD2 might be the D (6 bases). Germline V gives CDR1 LNHNV, CDR2 YYDKDF (reference sequence). Trimming left V 1 base short and J 4 bases short, with 13 bases between. The CDR3 sequence is 15 residues long. CDR3 residues: CATSRVPPGGETQYF. The CDR3 coding sequence is TGTGCCACCAGCAGAGTCCCTCCCGGGGGAGAGACCCAGTACTTC.

V usage is TRBV11-3 and J usage is TRBJ2-1, with 14 bases matching TRBD2. This CDR3 has 16 amino acids. Germline V gene sequence: CDR1 SGHNT, CDR2 YENEEA. V dropped 5 bases and J dropped 2; count of bases not matched to a gene: 2. As DNA, the CDR3 is TGTGCCAGCAGCCCGACTAGCGGGAGGGCCTACAATGAGCAGTTCTTC. It translates to CASSPTSGRAYNEQFF.

The V gene is TRBV27, the J gene TRBJ1-5; D is unclear. V lost 2 bases and J 1 base, leaving 9 bases between the germline ends. The CDR3 spans 15 residues. The germline gives CDR1 MNHEY, CDR2 SMNVEV (reference sequence). CDR3 sequence reads: CASSLGLGSNQPQHF. The DNA of the CDR3 is TGTGCCAGCAGTTTAGGGTTGGGGAGCAATCAGCCCCAGCATTTT.

The rearrangement uses TRBV7-9 and TRBJ2-7; the D gene is possibly TRBD2 (6 bases). This CDR3 has 14 amino acids. Trimming pared 1 base from V and 6 bases from J, leaving 13 bases between. CDR1 SEHNR and CDR2 FQNEAQ come from the germline V gene (reference sequence). The CDR3 sequence is CASSLGGNVGEQYF. DNA of the CDR3: TGTGCCAGCAGCTTAGGCGGGAATGTCGGCGAGCAGTACTTC. Combining the CDR3 with reference TRBV7-9 and TRBJ2-7 gives the whole variable domain DTGVSQNPRHKITKRGQNVTFRCDPISEHNRLYWYRQTLGQGPEFLTYFQNEAQLEKSRLLSDRFSAERPKGSFSTLEIQRTEQGDSAMYLCASSLGGNVGEQYFGPGTRLTVT.

The gene calls are TRBV5-8 and TRBJ1-1; 7 bases are a match to TRBD1. V gave up 2 bases and J gave up 1 base; unmatched junction bases: 2. The CDR3 spans 14 residues. Germline loops: CDR1 SGHTS, CDR2 YDEGEE. In DNA form, the CDR3 reads TGTGCCAGCAGCTTACGACAGGGGAACACTGAAGCTTTCTTT. Amino acids: CASSLRQGNTEAFF.

V and J are TRBV9 and TRBJ2-5; D is unclear. This CDR3 is built from 13 residues. The ends were cut back, 3 bases at V and 10 bases at J, with 16 bases in the middle. The germline CDR1 and CDR2 sequences are SGDLS and YYNGEE. The CDR3 sequence: CASSAEPGWDQYF. The CDR3 DNA follows: TGTGCCAGCAGCGCAGAACCGGGCTGGGACCAGTACTTC.

The chain joins TRBV11-2 to TRBJ2-1, with 8 positions matching TRBD1. The CDR3 spans 15 residues. Unmatched junction bases numbered 13, after V lost 5 bases and J lost 10 bases. Germline lookup yields CDR1 SGHAT and CDR2 FQNNGV. CDR3 residues: CASSPTGGPGEEQFF. CDR3 DNA sequence: TGTGCCAGCAGCCCCACAGGGGGGCCGGGTGAAGAGCAGTTCTTC.

The V call is TRBV29-1, the J call TRBJ1-5; D unclear. This CDR3 spans 12 amino acids. Trimming removed 3 bases from V and 9 bases from J, with 12 bases in between. CDR1 is SQVTM and CDR2 is ANQGSEA in the germline V gene. The DNA of the CDR3 is TGCAGCGTTGACAATCCAACGGGGCCCCAGCATTTT. As protein: CSVDNPTGPQHF.

The V and J genes are TRBV27 and TRBJ2-7; 10 bases are shared with TRBD1. This CDR3 region has 16 residues. The V segment lost 4 bases and the J segment 2 bases; nucleotides outside the gene matches: 8. The germline V gene has CDR1 MNHEY and CDR2 SMNVEV (reference sequence). In DNA form, the CDR3 reads TGTGCCAGCAGTTCTACCGGGACAGGGGAAGCCTACGAGCAGTACTTC. This encodes CASSSTGTGEAYEQYF.

This clone was counted a few times. The rearrangement links TRBV6-5 to TRBJ2-1; D possibly corresponds to TRBD2 (6 bases). V gave up 6 bases and J gave up 7 bases, with 13 bases separating them. The CDR3 contains 13 residues. Germline lookup yields CDR1 MNHEY and CDR2 SVGAGI. The CDR3 loop is CASSGGPWNEQFF. In DNA, the CDR3 is TGTGCCAGCAGCGGAGGGCCCTGGAATGAGCAGTTCTTC.

The chain couples TRBV10-3 to TRBJ1-1; D remains unclear. The V and J ends lost 0 bases and 3 bases respectively, with 11 bases between them. Germline lookup yields CDR1 ENHRY and CDR2 SYGVKD. The CDR3 sequence is 15 residues long. The CDR3 reads CAISESASGDTEAFF. For the CDR3, the DNA is TGTGCCATCAGTGAGTCGGCGAGTGGGGACACTGAAGCTTTCTTT.

This rearrangement joins TRBV5-5 to TRBJ2-7, with 7 positions matching TRBD1. The trim removed 1 base at V and 6 bases at J, leaving 10 bases unmatched. The germline V gene encodes CDR1 SGHKS and CDR2 YYEKEE (reference sequence). The CDR3 loop spans 15 amino acids. CDR3 in amino acids: CASSLFGQDGVEQYF. CDR3 sequence (DNA): TGTGCCAGCAGCTTGTTTGGACAGGATGGGGTCGAGCAGTACTTC.

This clone was recorded a few times. The V gene is TRBV5-1, the J gene TRBJ2-5, with 9 bases matching TRBD1. CDR3 size: 13 residues. Germline assignment: CDR1 SGHRS and CDR2 YFSETQ. Losses at the gene ends were 4 bases for V and 5 bases for J; bases not matched to a gene: 3. DNA of the CDR3: TGCGCCAGCAGCACCGGACAGGGGGAGACCCAGTACTTC. It encodes CASSTGQGETQYF.

As to this clone: This sample also contains other DNA sequences that code for the same CDR3. The chain combines TRBV6-5 with TRBJ2-2; D gene unclear. Germline V gives CDR1 MNHEY, CDR2 SVGAGI. The CDR3 is 14 amino acids. The V end was cut by 3 bases, the J end by 4 bases, with 9 bases between. The CDR3 here is CASSYGPGTGELFF. CDR3 nucleotide sequence: TGTGCCAGCAGTTATGGCCCGGGCACCGGGGAGCTGTTTTTT.

J is TRBJ2-3 and V is TRBV4-2; a possible D gene is TRBD2 (6 bases). Looked up from germline, CDR1 is LGHNA and CDR2 is YNFKEQ. Deletions cut 0 bases from V and 6 bases from J, with 16 bases between. The CDR3 covers 16 residues. The DNA for the CDR3 is TGTGCCAGCAGCCAAGAAGTAGGCGGGGAACAGGATACGCAGTATTTT. Translated, it gives CASSQEVGGEQDTQYF.

This chain links TRBV21-1 with TRBJ2-7; no DNA check was done on the table's D call, TRBD1. TRBV21-1 constitutes a pseudogene. The CDR3 consists of 19 residues. The CDR3 reads CASSNSARRPGERSYEQYF. The CDR3 coding sequence is TGTGCCAGCAGCAATTCTGCCCGGAGGCCAGGGGAACGCTCGTACGAGCAGTACTTC.

A single count supports this clone. The chain links TRBV7-2 to TRBJ2-3; D possibly matches TRBD1 or TRBD2 (5 bases each). V was cut by 5 bases and J by 3 bases, with 24 bases left in between. Germline assignment: CDR1 SGHTA and CDR2 FQGNSA. There are 18 residues in the CDR3. The CDR3 protein is CASSTPGAGTERTDTQYF. In DNA, the CDR3 is TGTGCCAGCAGCACCCCCGGAGCCGGGACCGAGCGTACAGATACGCAGTATTTT.

The rearrangement uses TRBV5-8 and TRBJ2-1; D is perhaps TRBD2 (5 bases). CDR1 SGHTS and CDR2 YDEGEE come from the germline V gene. CDR3 length equals 14 residues. Trimming took 4 bases from V and 5 from J, leaving 13 bases between them. CDR3 DNA: TGTGCCAGCAGCCCAGAAGGGAGACACAATGAGCAGTTCTTC. Its translation is CASSPEGRHNEQFF.